This T cell receptor beta chain was sequenced for a study of cytomegalovirus exposure and HLA in healthy donors. General study results and limits: A classifier reportedly called cytomegalovirus status with high sensitivity and specificity. Reportedly, fewer N-insertions than the roughly 700-donor mean appeared in an Asian-associated ancestry cluster in a later analysis. Indistinguishability led to the exclusion of some V segments, TRBV6-2 and TRBV6-3 included.

Turning to this clone: The antigen remains unidentified.

Primers included in the PCR were 60 Vbeta and 13 Jbeta primers. Sequencing used immunoSEQ multiplex PCR; TCRdb keeps in-frame clones, though not all of them. Here the sample table reports more than 45,000 clones. Per germline, CDR1 SGHTA and CDR2 FQGNSA. The CDR3 is made up of 15 amino acids. After removal of 2 bases from V and 2 bases from J, the junction contained 2 bases not matched to a gene. The receptor was derived from a woman in her 40s in good health and CMV-seronegative. V usage is TRBV7-2 and J usage is TRBJ2-5, with 10 bases lining up with TRBD2. The sequenced sample consisted of PBMCs. CDR3 nucleotide sequence: TGTGCCAGCAGCTTACAGCGGGGGGGACAAGAGACCCAGTACTTC. Translating gives CASSLQRGGQETQYF.